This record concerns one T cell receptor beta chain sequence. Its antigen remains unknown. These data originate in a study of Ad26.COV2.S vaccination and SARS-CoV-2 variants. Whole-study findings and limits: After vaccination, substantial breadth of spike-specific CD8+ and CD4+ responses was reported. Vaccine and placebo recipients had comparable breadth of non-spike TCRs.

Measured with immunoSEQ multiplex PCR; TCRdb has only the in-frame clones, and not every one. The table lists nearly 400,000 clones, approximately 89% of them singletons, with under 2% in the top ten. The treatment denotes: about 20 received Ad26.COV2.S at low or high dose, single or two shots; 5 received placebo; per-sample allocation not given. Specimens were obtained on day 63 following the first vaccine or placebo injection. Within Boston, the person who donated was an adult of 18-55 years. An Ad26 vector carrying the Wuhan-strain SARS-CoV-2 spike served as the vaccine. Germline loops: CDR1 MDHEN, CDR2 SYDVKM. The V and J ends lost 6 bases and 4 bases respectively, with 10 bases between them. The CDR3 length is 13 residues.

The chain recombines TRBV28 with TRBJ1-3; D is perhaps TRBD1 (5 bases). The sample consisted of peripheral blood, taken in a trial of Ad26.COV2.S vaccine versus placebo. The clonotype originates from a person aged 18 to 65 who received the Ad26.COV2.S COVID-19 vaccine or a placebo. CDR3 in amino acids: CASRGGGGNTIYF. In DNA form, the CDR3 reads TGTGCCAGCAGGGGGGGAGGGGGAAACACCATATATTTT.